Listed below are T cell receptor beta chains from one sample, sequenced in a study of breast tumors, draining lymph nodes, adjacent tissues. MiXCR was run by TCRdb on the multiplex PCR reads, yielding one entry per CDR3 protein. Among 130,000 or so distinct CDR3 sequences, 21% were seen once, and the ten largest hold about 2.2%. Sequencing was carried out using axillary lymph node tissue. The receptors come from a female donor with breast cancer. Some clones in this sample may be carry-over from other donors' samples. Both conserved end residues are part of each CDR3. A D gene is named only where the DNA matches it firmly. Expanded clones get a size class; other rows say once, few or many, or leave the size out.

V	size	D	J	CDR3	DNA
TRBV3-1	.	.	TRBJ1-2	CASSQDSRGYTF	TGTGCCAGCAGCCAAGATTCGCGGGGCTACACCTTC
TRBV7-2	many	TRBD1	TRBJ1-2	CASTYPDRAYYGYTF	TGTGCCAGCACCTACCCGGACAGGGCCTACTATGGCTACACCTTC
TRBV29-1	many	TRBD1	TRBJ2-2	CSVEDPDRGLDTGELFF	TGCAGCGTTGAAGACCCCGACAGGGGGCTGGACACCGGGGAGCTGTTTTTT
TRBV28	few	.	TRBJ2-5	CASSWTFLETQYF	TGTGCCAGCAGTTGGACATTCCTAGAGACCCAGTACTTC
TRBV29-1	many	.	TRBJ2-5	CSARPLARETQYF	TGCAGCGCCCGCCCCCTAGCTAGAGAGACCCAGTACTTC
TRBV2	few	TRBD2	TRBJ2-7	CASSEGAGGLDEQYF	TGTGCCAGCAGCGAAGGGGCGGGAGGGCTTGACGAGCAGTACTTC
TRBV30	many	TRBD1	TRBJ1-5	CAWSRDRGENQPQHF	TGTGCCTGGAGCCGGGACAGGGGGGAAAATCAGCCCCAGCATTTT
TRBV5-4	.	.	TRBJ1-3	CASSSKAAGNTIYF	TGTGCCAGCAGCTCGAAAGCGGCTGGAAACACCATATATTTT
TRBV15	many	.	TRBJ2-5	CATSRDTETQYF	TGTGCCACCAGCAGAGATACGGAGACCCAGTACTTC
TRBV28	many	.	TRBJ1-2	CASSLYGTHYGYTF	TGTGCCAGCAGTTTATACGGGACCCACTATGGCTACACCTTC
TRBV2	.	.	TRBJ2-4	CASSSEAIAKNIQYF	TGTGCCAGCAGTAGCGAGGCTATAGCCAAAAACATTCAGTACTTC
TRBV28	few	TRBD2	TRBJ2-1	CASKKGTSGSNEQFF	TGTGCCAGCAAAAAGGGGACTAGCGGGAGCAATGAGCAGTTCTTC
TRBV5-6	many	TRBD1	TRBJ2-1	CASSFRDRGWSGSLNEQFF	TGTGCCAGCAGCTTCCGGGACAGGGGGTGGAGCGGGAGTCTCAATGAGCAGTTCTTC
TRBV6-5	many	.	TRBJ2-7	CASSYSDGENYEQYF	TGTGCCAGCAGTTACTCGGACGGAGAAAACTACGAGCAGTACTTC
TRBV7-2	.	TRBD2	TRBJ2-1	CASSLGGTSGRNEQFF	TGTGCCAGCAGCTTAGGTGGGACTAGCGGGAGAAATGAGCAGTTCTTC
TRBV5-6	many	TRBD1	TRBJ2-2	CASSLGQTNTGELFF	TGTGCCAGCAGCCTGGGACAGACAAACACCGGGGAGCTGTTTTTT
TRBV5-4	many	.	TRBJ2-7	CASSSDADPYEQYF	TGTGCCAGCAGCTCGGACGCGGACCCCTACGAGCAGTACTTC
TRBV28	.	.	TRBJ1-5	CASYNSNQPQHF	TGTGCCAGTTACAACAGCAATCAGCCCCAGCATTTT
TRBV24-1	many	.	TRBJ2-3	CATSDLDSDTQYF	TGTGCCACCAGTGATCTTGATTCAGATACGCAGTATTTT
TRBV7-9	many	.	TRBJ2-7	CASSKRGVDYEQYF	TGTGCCAGCAGCAAGCGAGGGGTAGACTACGAGCAGTACTTC
TRBV5-1	many	.	TRBJ2-5	CASSLEDLGTGQETQYF	TGCGCCAGCAGCTTGGAAGATTTGGGGACTGGCCAAGAGACCCAGTACTTC
TRBV6-4	many	TRBD2	TRBJ2-7	CASSDPRAGGKGGFYEQYF	TGTGCCAGCAGTGACCCTCGGGCGGGAGGAAAGGGAGGGTTCTACGAGCAGTACTTC
TRBV18	.	.	TRBJ1-4	CASPPIHLDSNEKLFF	TGTGCCAGCCCACCGATACACTTGGACAGTAATGAAAAACTGTTTTTT
TRBV30	few	.	TRBJ1-5	CAWSKPGGAEQPQHF	TGTGCCTGGAGTAAGCCCGGTGGGGCTGAACAGCCCCAGCATTTT
TRBV7-3	many	TRBD1	TRBJ2-1	CASSARQGYYNEQFF	TGTGCCAGCAGCGCACGACAGGGATACTACAATGAGCAGTTCTTC
TRBV7-2	many	TRBD1	TRBJ1-3	CASSFDRTGTIYF	TGTGCCAGCAGTTTCGACCGGACAGGCACCATATATTTT
TRBV9	.	.	TRBJ1-3	CAGSASVTIGNTIHF	TGTGCCGGCAGCGCCTCGGTAACGATTGGAAACACCATACATTTT
TRBV28	few	TRBD2	TRBJ2-1	CASSLRGPGLAGAGEQFF	TGTGCCAGCAGTCTAAGGGGGCCAGGACTAGCGGGAGCGGGTGAGCAGTTCTTC
TRBV20-1	many	.	TRBJ1-3	CSASTRVSAGNTIYF	TGCAGTGCTAGCACGAGGGTTTCAGCTGGAAACACCATATATTTT
TRBV6-1	.	.	TRBJ2-6	CASSPRQGAGANVPTF	TGTGCCAGCAGTCCCCGGCAAGGCGCTGGGGCCAACGTCCCGACTTTC
TRBV10-3	many	.	TRBJ1-3	CAISAAKTDPGNTIYF	TGTGCCATCAGTGCGGCCAAAACCGACCCTGGAAACACCATATATTTT
TRBV2	.	.	TRBJ1-1	CASTTGDTEAFF	TGTGCCAGCACGACAGGAGACACTGAAGCTTTCTTT
TRBV20-1	many	TRBD1	TRBJ2-7	CSAFDAGTGGSYEQYF	TGCAGTGCATTCGACGCCGGGACAGGGGGATCCTACGAGCAGTACTTC
TRBV30	many	.	TRBJ1-2	CAWAPGTSYGYTF	TGTGCCTGGGCCCCCGGGACAAGCTATGGCTACACCTTC
TRBV7-9	many	.	TRBJ1-2	CASSLTGADYGYTF	TGTGCCAGCAGCTTAACGGGAGCGGACTATGGCTACACCTTC
TRBV6-4	many	.	TRBJ1-2	CASSDLGRGGYTF	TGTGCCAGCAGTGACTTAGGCCGGGGGGGCTACACCTTC
TRBV5-5	many	TRBD1	TRBJ1-5	CASRLDRDRQPQHF	TGTGCCAGCAGGCTTGACAGGGACCGGCAGCCCCAGCATTTT
TRBV15	many	.	TRBJ2-3	CATSRTGLDTQYF	TGTGCCACCAGCCGCACAGGGTTAGATACGCAGTATTTT
TRBV7-2	.	.	TRBJ1-1	CASSLIWAGKREVDTEAFF	TGTGCCAGCAGCCTCATCTGGGCCGGAAAAAGGGAGGTTGACACTGAAGCTTTCTTT
TRBV4-1	.	TRBD2	TRBJ2-3	CASSHLTSGSTDTQYF	TGCGCCAGCAGCCATCTGACTAGCGGGAGCACAGATACGCAGTATTTT
TRBV30	many	TRBD1	TRBJ1-2	CAWRRDRSSYGYTF	TGTGCCTGGAGGAGGGACAGGAGTTCCTATGGCTACACCTTC